The entry that follows covers one T cell receptor beta chain sequence. Its antigen is still unknown. The data were obtained in a study of T cell responses to AZD1222 COVID-19 vaccine. Study-level background: Analyses pooled second doses at about 4 or about 12 weeks.

CDR1 and CDR2 from the germline V gene are SNHLY and FYNNEI. Trimming left V 1 base short and J 4 bases short, with 10 bases between. The CDR3 totals 14 residues. Study outcomes and limitations: Nearly half of spike-specific TCRs reportedly target unmutated variant regions. Dominant CD4 TCR responses targeted spike regions 160-218 and 743-854. There were repertoire samples only from the period after the peak T cell response.

The method was immunoSEQ multiplex PCR; TCRdb's version includes in-frame clones alone and lacks a portion of them. This sample has about 55,000 clones, with roughly 90% found just once. The sequencing here drew on peripheral blood, taken on day 0 of AZD1222 vaccination. The rearrangement links TRBV2 to TRBJ1-2; D unclear. This receptor was taken from an adult in good health. The CDR3: CASSEGLTTYGYTF. In nucleotides, the CDR3 is TGTGCCAGCAGTGAAGGGCTGACAACCTATGGCTACACCTTC.